This T cell receptor beta chain was obtained from a study of T-cell reconstitution after alpha-beta-depleted transplantation in children. Germline V gene data show CDR1 as MDHEN and CDR2 as SYDVKM. Germline trimming cut 6 bases from V and 0 bases from J; bases unmatched to any gene: 9. This CDR3 contains 16 residues. As it was prepared, the TCRbeta library received unique molecular identifiers. TCRdb recomputed calls from the PCR reads with MiXCR, one row per CDR3 protein. The sample lists about 500,000 distinct CDR3 sequences; about 30% were seen once. The rearrangement uses TRBV28 and TRBJ1-1; 8 bases fit TRBD1. The source was PBMCs from the stem cell graft donor, collected from the stem cell graft. This TCR was recovered from a human donor who donated a stem cell graft to a child with aplastic anemia. CDR3 coding DNA: TGTGCCAGCAGGGGACAGGCCAAGAATCTGAACACTGAAGCTTTCTTT. Protein product: CASRGQAKNLNTEAFF.